These 27 T cell receptor beta chains share one sample of origin, sequenced in a study of metastatic and nonmetastatic thyroid tumors (TCRdb year 2020). No treatment had been received by any patient before thyroid surgery. Receptor libraries were prepared by PCR. This sample was sequenced with an Illumina HiSeq 4000. The public reads were reanalyzed by TCRdb: fastp trimming at Q25, MiXCR alignment, in-frame beta chains only. The sample table holds approximately 44,000 clones, of which less than 35% were seen once. The top ten clones comprise 9.9% of the sample. The sample comprised blood. The origin of the receptors is a male donor with papillary thyroid cancer or a benign thyroid nodule (not recorded which). Some clones in this sample may be carry-over from other donors' samples.

There are many counts of this clone. This sequence joins TRBV4-2 and TRBJ2-2; possibly TRBD2 for D (6 bases). CDR3 length: 16 residues. V gave up 1 base and J gave up 1 base, with 10 bases separating them. Germline assignment: CDR1 LGHNA and CDR2 YNFKEQ. The CDR3 spells CASSQGVGGNTGELFF. CDR3 sequence (DNA): TGTGCCAGCAGCCAAGGCGTGGGGGGGAACACCGGGGAGCTGTTTTTT.

This clone has only a few counts. An end of the junction differs from the germline gene, which may be a read error. The V and J genes are TRBV2 and TRBJ1-2; D call uncertain. Germline V lookup: CDR1 SNHLY, CDR2 FYNNEI. This CDR3 spans 13 amino acids. The CDR3 here is CASSEVHNYGYTF. The DNA for the CDR3 is TGTGCCAGCAGTGAGGTTCACAACTACGGCTACACCTTC.

This clone has ten or more counts. J is TRBJ2-2 and V is TRBV11-3; no definite D call. V was cut by 5 bases and J by 1 base, with 8 bases left in between. The CDR3 length is 14 residues. Germline assignment: CDR1 SGHNT and CDR2 YENEEA. The CDR3 DNA reads as TGTGCCAGCAGCCGATCAGGGAACACCGGGGAGCTGTTTTTT. Amino acid sequence: CASSRSGNTGELFF. The full variable domain, rest sourced from reference TRBV11-3 and TRBJ2-2, is EAGVVQSPRYKIIEKKQPVAFWCNPISGHNTLYWYLQNLGQGPELLIRYENEEAVDDSQLPKDRFSAERLKGVDSTLKIQPAELGDSAVYLCASSRSGNTGELFFGEGSRLTVL.

By share of the sample, this clone is medium-sized. The chain joins TRBV30 to TRBJ2-7; unclear D gene. Trimming stripped 3 bases from V and 2 bases from J, with 8 bases between. Germline CDR1 and CDR2: GTSNPN and SVGIG (reference sequence). The CDR3 runs to 12 residues. CDR3 sequence: CAWRADTYEQYF. The DNA for the CDR3 is TGTGCCTGGAGGGCAGACACCTACGAGCAGTACTTC.

J is TRBJ1-6 and V is TRBV6-1; D unclear. Per germline, CDR1 MNHNS and CDR2 SASEGT. Trimming removed 6 bases from V and 5 bases from J, with 14 bases in between. The CDR3 is 15 residues long. The CDR3 protein is CASRPPSGDNSPLHF. The CDR3 DNA follows: TGTGCCAGCAGACCTCCGTCAGGTGATAATTCACCCCTCCACTTT.

The chain couples TRBV9 to TRBJ2-1; 12 bases are a match to TRBD2. Germline-derived CDR1 and CDR2 are SGDLS and YYNGEE. This CDR3 is 18 amino acids long. Unmatched junction bases numbered 7, after V lost 2 bases and J lost 1 base. CDR3 nucleotide sequence: TGTGCCAGCAGCGTCACTAGCGGGAGGACCACATCCTACAATGAGCAGTTCTTC. Protein product: CASSVTSGRTTSYNEQFF.

The chain has TRBV6-1 and TRBJ2-7; the match to TRBD2 covers 10 bases. The V gene end was trimmed by 6 bases and the J gene end by 4 bases; junction bases not matched to a gene: 9. The CDR3 sequence is 15 residues long. Germline V gene sequence: CDR1 MNHNS, CDR2 SASEGT. CDR3 protein: CASRSGLAVLYEQYF. CDR3 bases: TGTGCCAGCAGATCTGGACTAGCGGTCCTATACGAGCAGTACTTC.

This clone occurred a few times. The chain carries TRBV6-5 and TRBJ2-3; TRBD2 might be the D (5 bases). Germline CDR1 reads MNHEY; CDR2 reads SVGAGI. Deletions cut 4 bases from V and 6 bases from J, with 11 bases between. The CDR3 is made up of 13 amino acids. This CDR3 is CASSSNSADTQYF. The DNA of the CDR3 is TGTGCCAGCAGTTCTAATAGCGCCGATACGCAGTATTTT.

In regard to this clone: Compared with germline, one end of the junction differs, possibly owing to a read error. The chain links TRBV6-5 to TRBJ1-2; no firm D call. The CDR3 runs to 15 residues. Germline CDR1 reads MNHEY; CDR2 reads SVGAGI. CDR3 region: CGSSYYSRTDYGYTF. In DNA form, the CDR3 reads TGTGGCAGCAGTTACTATTCCCGAACGGACTATGGCTACACCTTC.

Here the CDR3 DNA reads TGCAGTGCTAGCCCGTCGGGGTCGTATCGTCAGCCCCAGCATTTT. Translating it yields CSASPSGSYRQPQHF. The chain has TRBV20-1 and TRBJ1-5, with no clear D. The CDR3 spans 15 residues. CDR1 is DFQATT, CDR2 SNEGSKA, per germline (reference sequence). The V gene lost 3 bases and the J gene lost 6 bases, with 18 bases spanning the gap.

This clone was seen at least ten times. The chain couples TRBV10-2 to TRBJ2-5, with unresolved D. V lost 7 bases and J 1 base, leaving 13 bases between the germline ends. The CDR3 sequence is 14 residues long. Germline values: CDR1 WSHSY, CDR2 SAAADI. CDR3 sequence: CASTQPGIQETQYF. The CDR3 DNA reads as TGCGCCAGCACGCAGCCTGGGATCCAAGAGACCCAGTACTTC.

Relative to its sample, this clone is medium-sized. V and J are TRBV6-1 and TRBJ2-7; 10 bases are a match to TRBD2. V shed 1 base, J shed 1 base, and the junction held 1 base outside the gene matches. This CDR3 is built from 15 residues. Germline CDR1 is MNHNS and CDR2 is SASEGT. CDR3 coding DNA: TGTGCCAGCAGTGAAGGGACTAGCGGATCCTACGAGCAGTACTTC. Translating gives CASSEGTSGSYEQYF.

This clone is medium-sized within its sample. The rearrangement joins TRBV12-3 or TRBV12-4 to TRBJ1-6, with a weak D call TRBD1 (5 bases). This CDR3 contains 14 residues. The V end was cut by 5 bases, the J end by 8 bases, with 13 bases between. CDR3: CASSKGLNDSPLHF. The CDR3, as DNA: TGTGCCAGCAGTAAGGGACTTAATGATTCACCCCTCCACTTT.

This rearrangement joins TRBV5-1 to TRBJ2-2; possible D gene TRBD2, 5 bases. V was cut by 3 bases and J by 5 bases, with 17 bases left in between. This CDR3 region has 16 residues. Germline V gene lookup returns CDR1 SGHRS and CDR2 YFSETQ. The CDR3 nucleotides are TGCGCCAGCAGCTCCACGCCCAGCCCGGGGACCGGGGAGCTGTTTTTT. Its translation is CASSSTPSPGTGELFF.

The chain has TRBV7-9 and TRBJ1-5; no clear D. This CDR3 region has 13 residues. V lost 0 bases and J 6 bases, leaving 6 bases between the germline ends. The germline gives CDR1 SEHNR, CDR2 FQNEAQ (reference sequence). The CDR3 loop reads CASSLASSQPQHF. Here the CDR3 DNA reads TGTGCCAGCAGCTTAGCATCGAGTCAGCCCCAGCATTTT.

This clone appeared a few times. An end of the junction differs from the germline gene, which may be a read error. The rearrangement joins TRBV6-5 to TRBJ2-6, with D possibly TRBD1 on 5 matching bases. Germline-derived CDR1 and CDR2 are MNHEY and SVGAGI. This CDR3 comprises 16 residues. The CDR3 loop is CASSYSTVSGANVLTF. As DNA, the CDR3 is TGTGCCAGCAGTTACTCCACGGTCTCTGGGGCCAACGTCCTTACTTTC.

This chain joins TRBV10-3 and TRBJ2-5, with TRBD1 identical over 12 bases. The DNA end is more similar to TRBJ2-1, so the J call may be wrong. The germline gives CDR1 ENHRY, CDR2 SYGVKD. CDR3 length equals 15 residues. This CDR3 reads CVTVLGTGGRGEQFF. The CDR3 coding sequence is TGTGTCACCGTTCTTGGGACAGGGGGCAGGGGTGAGCAGTTCTTC.

The chain carries TRBV30 and TRBJ2-7, with D maybe TRBD2 (6 bases). CDR1 and CDR2 from the germline V gene are GTSNPN and SVGIG (reference sequence). V lost 3 bases and J 7 bases, leaving 22 bases between the germline ends. The length of the CDR3 is 15 residues. CDR3 in DNA: TGTGCCTGGAGCCTTGGTGGGGGGAGAGGGAAAGAGCAGTACTTC. It specifies CAWSLGGGRGKEQYF. The full variable domain, in which reference TRBV30 and TRBJ2-7 provide the parts outside the CDR3, is SQTIHQWPATLVQPVGSPLSLECTVEGTSNPNLYWYRQAAGRGLQLLFYSVGIGQISSEVPQNLSASRPQDRQFILSSKKLLLSDSGFYLCAWSLGGGRGKEQYFGPGTRLTVT.

This clone was counted at least ten times. V usage is TRBV7-2 and J usage is TRBJ2-1; the D call may be TRBD1 or TRBD2 (5 bases each). The germline V gene has CDR1 SGHTA and CDR2 FQGNSA. Trimming took off 1 base at V and 6 bases at J, with 22 bases between the two ends. This CDR3 region has 18 residues. The CDR3 protein is CASSLVGAVGSLSNEQFF. CDR3 in DNA: TGTGCCAGCAGCTTAGTCGGGGCCGTCGGTTCCTTAAGCAATGAGCAGTTCTTC.

The rearrangement joins TRBV7-9 to TRBJ2-1, with TRBD2 matching 7 bases. The CDR3 spans 13 residues. J gave up 9 bases and V 2 bases, and 4 bases lay outside the gene matches. Germline CDR1 and CDR2: SEHNR and FQNEAQ (reference sequence). CDR3 protein: CASSLTSVTEQFF. The CDR3 bases are TGTGCCAGCAGCTTAACTAGCGTCACTGAGCAGTTCTTC.

This clone has at least ten counts. This chain joins TRBV28 and TRBJ2-1; D is perhaps TRBD1 (6 bases). CDR3 length: 15 amino acids. Trimming shortened V by 5 bases and J by 2 bases, and 13 bases separated the two germline ends. Per the germline V gene, CDR1 is MDHEN and CDR2 is SYDVKM. The CDR3 is CASSIDRSTYNEQFF. CDR3 nucleotide sequence: TGTGCCAGCAGTATAGACAGGTCCACCTACAATGAGCAGTTCTTC.

This clone was recorded a few times. The chain combines TRBV6-2 or TRBV6-3 with TRBJ1-2, with a weak D call TRBD1 (5 bases). The CDR3 is 13 amino acids. Germline V gene sequence: CDR1 MNHEY, CDR2 SVGEGT. Trimming shortened V by 8 bases and J by 5 bases, and 15 bases separated the two germline ends. CDR3 loop: CASADAGGYGYTF. CDR3 in DNA: TGTGCCAGCGCCGACGCCGGGGGGTATGGCTACACCTTC.

The chain joins TRBV7-9 to TRBJ2-7; 9 nucleotides match TRBD1. The CDR3 is 14 amino acids. Germline values: CDR1 SEHNR, CDR2 FQNEAQ (reference sequence). With V trimmed by 7 bases and J by 2 bases, 6 bases remained unmatched. The CDR3 bases are TGTGCCAGCATTGGGACAGGGAACCCCTACGAGCAGTACTTC. Translated: CASIGTGNPYEQYF.

Many counts were recorded for this clone. The V gene is TRBV7-9, the J gene TRBJ2-1; D is possibly TRBD1 (5 bases). The CDR3 runs 12 residues. Germline-derived CDR1 and CDR2 are SEHNR and FQNEAQ (reference sequence). The V end lost 1 base, the J end lost 8 bases, and 6 bases lay between the germline ends. Here the CDR3 reads CASSLGGYEQFF. As DNA, the CDR3 is TGTGCCAGCAGCTTAGGGGGCTATGAGCAGTTCTTC.

This clone occurred many times. The chain uses TRBV20-1 and TRBJ2-1; D possibly corresponds to TRBD2 (5 bases). The germline V and J ends were trimmed by 6 bases and 2 bases, with 14 bases remaining between them. The germline V gene encodes CDR1 DFQATT and CDR2 SNEGSKA (reference sequence). This CDR3 is 14 amino acids long. The CDR3 DNA reads as TGCAGTGCCGAGACGGGGTCTACCTACAATGAGCAGTTCTTC. Encoded protein: CSAETGSTYNEQFF.

This clone was seen ten or more times. A much larger clone lies one base from this, so it may be a read error. This CDR3 is CASSFRLGGHNEQFF. In DNA, the CDR3 is TGTGCCAGCAGCTTCAGGCTAGGGGGGCACAATGAGCAGTTCTTC. V gene TRBV5-5 combines with J gene TRBJ2-1, with D perhaps matching TRBD1 or TRBD2 (6 bases each). This CDR3 spans 15 amino acids. V was shortened by 2 bases and J by 5 bases, with 14 bases between the two germline ends. CDR1 SGHKS and CDR2 YYEKEE come from the germline V gene (reference sequence).

The chain combines TRBV11-1 with TRBJ1-6, with 10 nucleotides matching TRBD1. The CDR3 is 14 residues long. CDR1 and CDR2 from the germline V gene are SGHAT and FQDESV (reference sequence). The CDR3 DNA reads as TGTGCAAGAAACCCGACAGGGGGCACGTCACCCCTCCACTTT. Encoded protein: CARNPTGGTSPLHF.